This T cell receptor beta chain was identified in a study of CD8 T cells in Susac syndrome. Study at large: Sequencing included Susac syndrome patients, about six of them with active disease and roughly 8 in remission.

Germline assignment: CDR1 SGHTA and CDR2 FQGTGA. The CDR3 has 12 amino acids. V lost 5 bases to trimming and J lost 6 bases; unmatched junction nucleotides: 3. General study points: No clonal expansion appeared among CD4+ T cells in Susac patients.

Reverse transcription used roughly 0.45 to 1 ug RNA and random hexamers. TCRdb re-derived calls from the immunoSEQ multiplex PCR reads in MiXCR, one entry per CDR3 protein. The table includes over 100,000 distinct CDR3 sequences, roughly 95% detected once. FACS enriched CD8+ TEMRA cells, while bulk CD8+ and CD4+ were negatively isolated. Regarding this clonotype: Its specificity is unknown.

Input material: CD4+ T cells from PBMCs. This clonotype originated in a human donor with Susac syndrome. This chain links TRBV7-3 with TRBJ2-7, with 8 bases matching TRBD1. CDR3 bases: TGTGCCAGCAGCCCAGGACAGGGCGAGCAGTACTTC. It is translated as CASSPGQGEQYF.